Listed below are T cell receptor beta chains from one sample, sequenced in a study of blood T cell repertoires in COVID-19. Sequenced by immunoSEQ multiplex PCR; TCRdb stores in-frame clones only, minus some. Altogether around 260,000 clones are present, 80% to 90% being singletons, with the ten largest covering 1.5%. The sequenced material came from peripheral blood. These receptors all stem from a woman aged 40-49 years who had recovered from COVID-19. Both conserved end residues are part of each CDR3. D genes are given only for firm matches. Some rows have no size entry. The others give once, few or many, or a class for an expanded clone.

d_call j_call v_call clone_size cdr3_nt cdr3_aa
NA TRBJ1-1 TRBV18 NA TGTGCCAGCTCACCACGATCCACTCCCGGGGGCACTGAAGCTTTCTTT CASSPRSTPGGTEAFF
NA TRBJ1-5 TRBV9 few TGTGCCAGCAGCGTAGGCCCAGGGAATCAGCCCCAGCATTTT CASSVGPGNQPQHF
NA TRBJ2-7 TRBV11-3 once TGTGCCTCATCTCAGGGGTCTGCCTCCTACGAGCAGTACTTC CASSQGSASYEQYF
NA TRBJ2-3 TRBV5-1 NA TGCGCCAGCAGCTCACAAGGGGGTACAGATACGCAGTATTTT CASSSQGGTDTQYF
TRBD2 TRBJ2-1 TRBV5-4 NA TGTGCCAGCAGCTTAGCGGGGAGCTCCTACAATGAGCAGTTCTTC CASSLAGSSYNEQFF
TRBD1 TRBJ1-2 TRBV11-2 NA TGTGCCAGCAGCTTAGATCTGAGGGGGCGAGGGGATGGCTACACCTTC CASSLDLRGRGDGYTF
TRBD1 TRBJ2-7 TRBV5-5 NA TGTGCCAGCAGCGTCAGGGGGCATGAGCAGTACTTC CASSVRGHEQYF
TRBD1 TRBJ1-2 TRBV9 NA TGTGCCAGCAGTGATGAAAGGGGACAGCGTGGCTACACCTTC CASSDERGQRGYTF
NA TRBJ1-4 TRBV9 NA TGTGCCAGCAGCCCCCGGGAACTCAATAATGAAAAACTGTTTTTT CASSPRELNNEKLFF
NA TRBJ2-2 TRBV2 NA TGTGCCAGCAGTGAGGGGGCCAGTGGAGCCGGGCTGGGATCCGGGGAGCTGTTTTTT CASSEGASGAGLGSGELFF
NA TRBJ1-2 TRBV18 NA TGTGCCAGCTCACCTCAGACGTTGACAGGCCTGGCCCCTAACTATGGCTACACCTTC CASSPQTLTGLAPNYGYTF
TRBD2 TRBJ2-2 TRBV7-8 NA TGTGCCAGCAGCCACAGCGGGGGGGCCCGGACCGGGGAGCTGTTTTTT CASSHSGGARTGELFF
NA TRBJ1-5 TRBV24-1 NA TGTGCCACCAGTGAGCCTAACAGGGCCTGCAATCAGCCCCAGCATTTT CATSEPNRACNQPQHF
TRBD1 TRBJ1-2 TRBV19 NA TGTGCCAGTAGTCCCCAGACAGGGGCGAACTATGGCTACACCTTC CASSPQTGANYGYTF
TRBD1 TRBJ2-7 TRBV7-7 NA TGTGCCAGCAGCACGGGACAGGGGGCGGGCGAGCAGTACTTC CASSTGQGAGEQYF
TRBD1 TRBJ1-4 TRBV10-3 NA TGTGCCATCAGTCTACAGGGGGGTAATGAAAAACTGTTTTTT CAISLQGGNEKLFF
TRBD1 TRBJ2-5 TRBV6-5 once TGTGCCAGCAGTCCCTGGACAGGGATTCCGGAGACCCAGTACTTC CASSPWTGIPETQYF
TRBD1 TRBJ1-2 TRBV13 NA TGTGCCAGCAGCTCAAGCCGGACAGGGAACTATGGCTACACCTTC CASSSSRTGNYGYTF
TRBD1 TRBJ2-2 TRBV6-5 NA TGTGCCAGCGGGGACAGAAACACCGGGGAGCTGTTTTTT CASGDRNTGELFF
TRBD1 TRBJ1-2 TRBV7-2 NA TGTGCCAGCAGCGACTACCTGACAGGGCTTGATTATGGCTACACCTTC CASSDYLTGLDYGYTF
NA TRBJ1-5 TRBV7-2 NA TGTGCCAGCAGCTTAGGGCTGAATCAGCCCCAGCATTTT CASSLGLNQPQHF